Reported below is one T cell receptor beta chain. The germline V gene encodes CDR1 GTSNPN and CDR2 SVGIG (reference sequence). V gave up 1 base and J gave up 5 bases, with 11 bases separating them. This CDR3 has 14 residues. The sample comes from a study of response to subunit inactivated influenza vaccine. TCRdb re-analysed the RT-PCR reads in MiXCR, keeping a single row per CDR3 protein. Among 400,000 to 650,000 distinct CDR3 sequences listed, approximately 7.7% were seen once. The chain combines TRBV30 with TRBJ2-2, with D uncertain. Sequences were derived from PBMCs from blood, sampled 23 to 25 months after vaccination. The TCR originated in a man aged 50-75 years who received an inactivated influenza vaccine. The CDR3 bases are TGTGCCTGGAGTGGGGTAGTCGGGACCGGGGAGCTGTTTTTT. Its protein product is CAWSGVVGTGELFF.